The 16 T cell receptor beta chains below all came from one sample that was sequenced in a study of cytomegalovirus exposure and HLA in healthy donors. PCR employed 60 Vbeta and 13 Jbeta primers. TCRdb keeps only in-frame clones here, not all; method: immunoSEQ multiplex PCR. The sample records 130,000 or so clones, about 78% being singletons. Material for sequencing was PBMCs. All receptors derive from a man between 45 and 60 years old in good health and CMV-seropositive.

This chain links TRBV7-9 with TRBJ2-1, with 7 nucleotides matching TRBD2. Trimming took 8 bases from V and 9 from J; bases not matched to a gene: 10. This CDR3 comprises 13 residues. Germline CDR1 SEHNR, CDR2 FQNEAQ (reference sequence). CDR3 amino acids: CASGRAWRGEQFF. The CDR3 DNA sequence: TGTGCCAGCGGGAGGGCCTGGCGAGGTGAGCAGTTCTTC.

Written as DNA, the CDR3 is TGTGCCAGCTCACCCCTAGCGAGAACTGACACAGATACGCAGTATTTT. Translation: CASSPLARTDTDTQYF. The chain combines TRBV18 with TRBJ2-3; possible D gene TRBD2, 6 bases. V was clipped by 3 bases and J by 2 bases, with 15 bases between them. The CDR3 has 16 residues. Germline CDR1 is KGHSH and CDR2 is LQKENI.

This clone was recorded once. The chain employs TRBV9 and TRBJ2-5, with TRBD2 matching over 13 bases. Losses at the gene ends were 3 bases for V and 0 bases for J; bases not matched to a gene: 11. The length of the CDR3 is 19 residues. Germline V gene sequence: CDR1 SGDLS, CDR2 YYNGEE. The CDR3 nucleotides read TGTGCCAGCAGCGCACTAGGGGGGACTAGCGGGGCGTACCAAGAGACCCAGTACTTC. Protein: CASSALGGTSGAYQETQYF.

The gene calls are TRBV10-1 and TRBJ1-1; D unresolved. The CDR3 runs to 11 residues. V gave up 6 bases and J gave up 5 bases, with 7 bases separating them. Germline V gives CDR1 WNHNN, CDR2 SYGVQD (reference sequence). The CDR3 loop is CASRAYTEAFF. In DNA form, the CDR3 reads TGCGCCAGCAGGGCATATACTGAAGCTTTCTTT.

V and J are TRBV7-9 and TRBJ2-2, with D uncertain. V shed 2 bases and J shed 0 bases, with 4 bases lying between them. This CDR3 is 14 amino acids long. Germline CDR1 and CDR2: SEHNR and FQNEAQ (reference sequence). The CDR3 nucleotides are TGTGCCAGCAGCTTATCAACGAACACCGGGGAGCTGTTTTTT. Translating it yields CASSLSTNTGELFF.

This sequence joins TRBV2 and TRBJ2-7; 7 bases are a match to TRBD2. This CDR3 is 12 amino acids long. Trimming took 10 bases from V and 0 from J; bases not matched to a gene: 3. The germline V gene has CDR1 SNHLY and CDR2 FYNNEI. This chain's CDR3 is CATRTSSYEQYF. The DNA for the CDR3 is TGTGCCACTAGGACTAGCTCCTACGAGCAGTACTTC.

The rearrangement uses TRBV7-9 and TRBJ1-4; the D gene is possibly TRBD1 (5 bases). The germline V gene encodes CDR1 SEHNR and CDR2 FQNEAQ (reference sequence). The CDR3 extends over 16 amino acids. Trimming removed 3 bases at V and 4 bases at J, with 15 bases between. DNA of the CDR3: TGTGCCAGCAGCTTTTGGACGGGGGTCGGTAATGAAAAACTGTTTTTT. Protein sequence: CASSFWTGVGNEKLFF.

The V gene is TRBV25-1, the J gene TRBJ2-1, with D unresolved. The CDR3 is 12 amino acids. The germline gives CDR1 MGHDK, CDR2 SYGVNS. Between the trimmed V and J ends, which lost 6 bases and 4 bases, there was a span of 7 bases. Written as DNA, the CDR3 is TGTGCCAGCAGGTCCGGTTACAATGAGCAGTTCTTC. Translation gives CASRSGYNEQFF.

Comments on this clone: The identical CDR3 is also encoded by other nucleotide sequences in the sample. This rearrangement joins TRBV6-5 to TRBJ2-1; perhaps TRBD2 as D (6 bases). Trimming stripped 0 bases from V and 2 bases from J, with 8 bases between. The CDR3 spans 15 residues. Germline V lookup: CDR1 MNHEY, CDR2 SVGAGI. The CDR3 region has the DNA TGTGCCAGCAGTTACTCGGGGGGACCCTACAATGAGCAGTTCTTC. Its protein is CASSYSGGPYNEQFF.

The CDR3 nucleotides are TGTGCCAGTAGCCCCCTTAGCAATCAGCCCCAGCATTTT. Its translation: CASSPLSNQPQHF. The chain recombines TRBV19 with TRBJ1-5; D uncertain. The germline CDR1 and CDR2 sequences are LNHDA and SQIVND (reference sequence). Trimming stripped 6 bases from V and 0 bases from J, with 6 bases between. The CDR3 has 13 residues.

The J gene is TRBJ1-1, the V gene TRBV10-2, with D perhaps TRBD1 (6 bases). CDR3 length: 13 residues. V lost 5 bases and J 4 bases, leaving 11 bases between the germline ends. The germline CDR1 and CDR2 sequences are WSHSY and SAAADI. The CDR3: CASSKGGGTEAFF. CDR3 bases: TGCGCCAGCAGTAAGGGAGGGGGCACTGAAGCTTTCTTT.

The chain's CDR3 is CASSQERGGPSYEQYF. The CDR3 DNA is TGCGCCAGCAGCCAAGAACGCGGGGGCCCCTCCTACGAGCAGTACTTC. This chain uses TRBV4-1 with TRBJ2-7, with D perhaps matching TRBD2 (7 bases). Germline V CDR1 and CDR2: MGHRA, YSYEKL. This CDR3 has 16 residues. V lost 0 bases and J 0 bases, leaving 12 bases between the germline ends.

This clone was observed once. CDR3 bases: TGTGCCAGCAGTCTTAGACAGGGCCCTGAAGCTTTCTTT. It translates to CASSLRQGPEAFF. V usage is TRBV28 and J usage is TRBJ1-1, with 7 positions matching TRBD1. Germline V gene data show CDR1 as MDHEN and CDR2 as SYDVKM. This CDR3 contains 13 residues. V was pared by 5 bases and J by 6 bases, with 6 bases of the junction left unmatched.

The chain recombines TRBV5-1 with TRBJ1-2; tentative D call: TRBD1 (6 bases). The germline CDR1 and CDR2 sequences are SGHRS and YFSETQ. V was shortened by 4 bases and J by 12 bases, with 25 bases between the two germline ends. The CDR3 covers 15 residues. The CDR3: CASSIGDRDQGRNTF. CDR3 nucleotides: TGCGCCAGCAGCATTGGCGACCGGGACCAGGGGCGCAACACCTTC. Based on the CDR3 plus reference TRBV5-1 and TRBJ1-2, the full variable domain is KAGVTQTPRYLIKTRGQQVTLSCSPISGHRSVSWYQQTPGQGLQFLFEYFSETQRNKGNFPGRFSGRQFSNSRSEMNVSTLELGDSALYLCASSIGDRDQGRNTFGSGTRLTVV.

This chain uses TRBV6-5 with TRBJ2-3, with D maybe TRBD2 (5 bases). CDR1 and CDR2 (germline): MNHEY, SVGAGI. The CDR3 runs to 14 residues. Trimming took off 7 bases at V and 2 bases at J, with 13 bases between the two ends. Here the CDR3 DNA reads TGTGCCAGCACCTACAATCGGGACACAGATACGCAGTATTTT. Amino acids: CASTYNRDTDTQYF.

The chain has TRBV7-7 and TRBJ2-2; 12 nucleotides match TRBD1. J gave up 6 bases and V 3 bases, and 5 bases lay outside the gene matches. The CDR3 spans 16 residues. Germline V gene lookup returns CDR1 SSHAT and CDR2 FNYEAQ (reference sequence). This CDR3 reads CASSFLGTGGPGELFF. The DNA for the CDR3 is TGTGCCAGCAGCTTCCTAGGGACAGGGGGCCCCGGGGAGCTGTTTTTT.